The next 14 T cell receptor beta chains were all read from a single sample in a study of CD8+CD57+ T cells in acquired aplastic anemia. Genomic DNA templated the TCR beta VDJ and CDR3 profiling. Each CDR3 protein is one row after TCRdb ran MiXCR on the reads. This table has over 40,000 distinct CDR3 sequences, around two thirds appearing once. Sequencing was done on a sample of sorted CD4+, CD8+, or CD8+CD57+ T cells (not recorded which) from PBMCs. The receptors were sampled from a human donor in good health, serving as a control.

The J gene is TRBJ1-1, the V gene TRBV7-3, with D perhaps matching TRBD1 (5 bases). The V gene lost 6 bases and the J gene lost 0 bases, with 14 bases spanning the gap. Germline-derived CDR1 and CDR2 are SGHTA and FQGTGA. The CDR3 has 15 amino acids. The CDR3 sequence is CASRTLTGVNTEAFF. The CDR3, as DNA: TGTGCCAGCAGAACCCTCACGGGGGTGAACACTGAAGCTTTCTTT.

There are many counts of this clonotype. The chain uses TRBV27 and TRBJ2-7; D unresolved. The CDR3 covers 11 residues. V was cut by 8 bases and J by 0 bases, with 5 bases left in between. CDR1 and CDR2 from the germline V gene are MNHEY and SMNVEV (reference sequence). Here the CDR3 reads CASGSSYEQYF. CDR3 DNA: TGTGCCAGCGGATCCTCCTACGAGCAGTACTTC.

This clonotype came up once. The chain is built from TRBV2 and TRBJ2-1; TRBD1 matches 7 bases. This CDR3 has 15 residues. Trimming at V came to 4 bases and at J to 8 bases, leaving 11 bases not matched to a gene. Germline assignment: CDR1 SNHLY and CDR2 FYNNEI. The CDR3 loop reads CASSVVDREGDEQFF. CDR3 bases: TGTGCCAGCAGTGTTGTCGACAGGGAAGGGGATGAGCAGTTCTTC.

Worth noting for this clonotype: Germline and junction disagree at one end, which may indicate a read error. The chain is built from TRBV7-9 and TRBJ2-5, with 7 bases lining up with TRBD1. CDR3 length equals 14 residues. From germline, CDR1 is SEHNR and CDR2 FQNEAQ (reference sequence). The CDR3 spells CASSPGQYQETQYF. The CDR3 DNA sequence: TGCGCCAGCAGCCCGGGACAGTACCAAGAGACCCAGTACTTC.

This clonotype was found many times. The chain links TRBV9 to TRBJ2-6; D ambiguous. The CDR3 has 14 amino acids. Germline-derived CDR1 and CDR2 are SGDLS and YYNGEE. V shed 0 bases and J shed 4 bases, with 5 bases lying between them. The CDR3 DNA is TGTGCCAGCAGCGTAGGTGCAGGGGCCAACGTCCTGACTTTC. It translates to CASSVGAGANVLTF.

This clonotype was counted many times. The chain links TRBV12-3 or TRBV12-4 to TRBJ2-1; the D call may be TRBD1 or TRBD2 (5 bases each). This CDR3 spans 12 amino acids. With 2 bases removed from V and 9 bases from J, the gap between germline ends came to 8 bases. The CDR3 bases are TGTGCCAGCAGTTTACTGGGGGTTGAGCAGTTCTTC. Amino acid sequence: CASSLLGVEQFF.

Ten or more counts support this clonotype. This chain joins TRBV12-3 or TRBV12-4 and TRBJ1-1; 8 positions match TRBD1. The ends lost 5 bases at V and 8 bases at J; junction bases unmatched: 7. This CDR3 spans 13 amino acids. Here the CDR3 DNA reads TGTGCCAGCAGTCCCGGGACAGGCGCAGAAGCTTTCTTT. Its translation is CASSPGTGAEAFF.

The chain recombines TRBV5-1 with TRBJ2-7; 10 bases match TRBD1. This CDR3 is built from 14 residues. J gave up 6 bases and V 6 bases, and 9 bases lay outside the gene matches. Germline V CDR1 and CDR2: SGHRS, YFSETQ. CDR3: CASTGGTGVGEQYF. The CDR3 nucleotides are TGCGCCAGCACCGGAGGGACAGGGGTAGGCGAGCAGTACTTC. The full variable domain, completed using reference TRBV5-1 and TRBJ2-7, is KAGVTQTPRYLIKTRGQQVTLSCSPISGHRSVSWYQQTPGQGLQFLFEYFSETQRNKGNFPGRFSGRQFSNSRSEMNVSTLELGDSALYLCASTGGTGVGEQYFGPGTRLTVT.

The CDR3 region has the DNA TGTGCCATCAGTGAACCAGACAGAGCCTACGAGCAGTACTTC. Residues: CAISEPDRAYEQYF. V and J are TRBV10-3 and TRBJ2-7; a weak D match, TRBD1 (5 bases). Germline V gene sequence: CDR1 ENHRY, CDR2 SYGVKD. The length of the CDR3 is 14 residues. V was clipped by 3 bases and J by 2 bases, with 11 bases between them.

The chain carries TRBV10-3 and TRBJ1-1; possible D gene TRBD1, 5 bases. Trimming removed 10 bases from V and 1 base from J, with 10 bases in between. The CDR3 sequence is 12 residues long. In germline, CDR1 is ENHRY, CDR2 SYGVKD. The DNA for the CDR3 is TGTGCCACAAGGGGTGCGAACACTGAAGCTTTCTTT. Protein product: CATRGANTEAFF.

This sequence joins TRBV10-2 and TRBJ2-7; 10 nucleotides line up with TRBD1. CDR3 length: 15 amino acids. Trimming at V came to 7 bases and at J to 2 bases, leaving 8 bases not matched to a gene. CDR1 is WSHSY and CDR2 is SAAADI in the germline V gene. The chain's CDR3 is CASNAGTGAPYEQYF. DNA of the CDR3: TGCGCCAGCAACGCCGGGACAGGGGCCCCCTACGAGCAGTACTTC.

This rearrangement joins TRBV24-1 to TRBJ2-3, with 8 bases that match TRBD2. Germline V gene data show CDR1 as KGHDR and CDR2 as SFDVKD. Losses at the gene ends were 10 bases for V and 0 bases for J; bases not matched to a gene: 5. There are 14 residues in the CDR3. The CDR3 nucleotides are TGTGCCACAAGAGCTAGCGGGAGCACAGATACGCAGTATTTT. Its translation is CATRASGSTDTQYF.

The chain couples TRBV7-8 to TRBJ1-2; D remains unclear. Germline-derived CDR1 and CDR2 are SGHVS and FQNEAQ. The CDR3 runs 13 residues. V dropped 1 base and J dropped 3 bases, with 6 bases sitting between them. The CDR3 sequence is CASSLGFDYGYTF. The CDR3 coding sequence is TGTGCCAGCAGCTTAGGTTTTGACTATGGCTACACCTTC.

The V and J genes are TRBV19 and TRBJ1-5, with a tentative D call TRBD1 (5 bases). Trimming removed 5 bases from V and 3 bases from J, with 8 bases in between. The germline gives CDR1 LNHDA, CDR2 SQIVND (reference sequence). This CDR3 comprises 13 residues. CDR3 protein: CASSDRYNQPQHF. CDR3 nucleotide sequence: TGTGCCAGTAGTGACAGATACAATCAGCCCCAGCATTTT. The variable domain in full, completed from reference TRBV19 and TRBJ1-5, reads DGGITQSPKYLFRKEGQNVTLSCEQNLNHDAMYWYRQDPGQGLRLIYYSQIVNDFQKGDIAEGYSVSREKKESFPLTVTSAQKNPTAFYLCASSDRYNQPQHFGDGTRLSIL.